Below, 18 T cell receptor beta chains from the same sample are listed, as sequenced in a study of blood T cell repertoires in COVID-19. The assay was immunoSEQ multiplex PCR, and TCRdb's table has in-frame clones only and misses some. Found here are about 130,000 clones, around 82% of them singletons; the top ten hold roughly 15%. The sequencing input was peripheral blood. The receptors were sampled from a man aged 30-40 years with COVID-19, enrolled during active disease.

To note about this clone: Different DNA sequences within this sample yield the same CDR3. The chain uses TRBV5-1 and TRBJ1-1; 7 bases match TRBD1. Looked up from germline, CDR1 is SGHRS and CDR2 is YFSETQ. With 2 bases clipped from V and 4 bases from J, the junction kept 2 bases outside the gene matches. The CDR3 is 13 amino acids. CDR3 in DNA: TGCGCCAGCAGCTTAACAGGGGTCACTGAAGCTTTCTTT. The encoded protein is CASSLTGVTEAFF.

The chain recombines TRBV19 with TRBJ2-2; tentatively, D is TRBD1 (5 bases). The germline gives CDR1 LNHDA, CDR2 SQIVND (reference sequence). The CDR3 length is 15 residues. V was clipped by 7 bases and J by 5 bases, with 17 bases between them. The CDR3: CASTIQGAGTGELFF. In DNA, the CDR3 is TGTGCCAGTACCATACAAGGGGCCGGAACCGGGGAGCTGTTTTTT.

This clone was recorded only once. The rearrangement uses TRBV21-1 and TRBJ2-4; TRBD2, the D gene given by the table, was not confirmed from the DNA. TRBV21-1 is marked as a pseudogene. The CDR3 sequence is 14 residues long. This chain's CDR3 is CASSNPGGKNIQYF. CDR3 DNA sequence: TGTGCCAGCAGCAATCCGGGGGGCAAAAACATTCAGTACTTC.

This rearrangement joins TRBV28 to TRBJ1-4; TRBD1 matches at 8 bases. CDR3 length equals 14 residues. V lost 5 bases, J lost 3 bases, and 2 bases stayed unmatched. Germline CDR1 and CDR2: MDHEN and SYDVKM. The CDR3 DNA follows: TGTGCCAGCAGTATGGACAGGGCTAATGAAAAACTGTTTTTT. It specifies CASSMDRANEKLFF.

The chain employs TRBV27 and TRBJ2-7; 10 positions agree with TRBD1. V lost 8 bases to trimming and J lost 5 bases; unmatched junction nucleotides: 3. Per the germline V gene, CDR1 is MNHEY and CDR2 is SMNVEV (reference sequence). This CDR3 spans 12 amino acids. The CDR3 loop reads CASPGQGNEQYF. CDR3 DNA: TGTGCCAGCCCGGGACAGGGGAACGAGCAGTACTTC.

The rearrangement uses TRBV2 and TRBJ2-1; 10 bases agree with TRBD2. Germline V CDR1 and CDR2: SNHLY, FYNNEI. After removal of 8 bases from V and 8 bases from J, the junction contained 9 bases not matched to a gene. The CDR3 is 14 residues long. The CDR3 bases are TGTGCCAGCCGGATAGCGGGAGGATTCGATGAGCAGTTCTTC. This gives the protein CASRIAGGFDEQFF.

The CDR3 DNA reads as TGCGCCAGCAGCTTACAGGGTAGCAATCAGCCCCAGCATTTT. This sequence encodes CASSLQGSNQPQHF. The rearrangement links TRBV5-1 to TRBJ1-5; TRBD1 is a possible D gene (6 bases). The V and J ends lost 2 bases and 0 bases respectively, with 6 bases between them. The V gene's germline CDR1 is SGHRS and CDR2 YFSETQ. The CDR3 loop spans 14 amino acids.

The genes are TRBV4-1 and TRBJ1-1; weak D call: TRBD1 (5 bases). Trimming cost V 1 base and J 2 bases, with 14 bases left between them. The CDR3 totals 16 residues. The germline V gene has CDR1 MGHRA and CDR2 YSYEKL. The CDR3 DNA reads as TGCGCCAGCAGCCAAGTATTCGACAGAGCAAACACTGAAGCTTTCTTT. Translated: CASSQVFDRANTEAFF.

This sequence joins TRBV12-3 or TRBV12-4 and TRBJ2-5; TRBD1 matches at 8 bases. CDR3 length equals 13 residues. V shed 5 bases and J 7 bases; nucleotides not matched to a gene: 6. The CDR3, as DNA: TGTGCCAGCAGTGTAGACAGGGGCACGACCCAGTACTTC. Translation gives CASSVDRGTTQYF.

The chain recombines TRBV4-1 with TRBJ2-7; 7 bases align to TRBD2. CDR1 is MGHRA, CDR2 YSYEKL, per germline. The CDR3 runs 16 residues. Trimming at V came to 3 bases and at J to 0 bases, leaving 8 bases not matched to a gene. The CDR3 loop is CASSQGSGPSSYEQYF. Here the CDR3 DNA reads TGCGCCAGCAGCCAGGGTAGCGGGCCCAGCTCCTACGAGCAGTACTTC.

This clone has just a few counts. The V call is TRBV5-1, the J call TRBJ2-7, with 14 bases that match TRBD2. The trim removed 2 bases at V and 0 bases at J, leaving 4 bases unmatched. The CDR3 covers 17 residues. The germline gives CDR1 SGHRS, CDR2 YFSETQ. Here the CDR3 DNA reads TGCGCCAGCAGCTTCGGGACTAGCGGGAGAAGCTCCTACGAGCAGTACTTC. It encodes CASSFGTSGRSSYEQYF.

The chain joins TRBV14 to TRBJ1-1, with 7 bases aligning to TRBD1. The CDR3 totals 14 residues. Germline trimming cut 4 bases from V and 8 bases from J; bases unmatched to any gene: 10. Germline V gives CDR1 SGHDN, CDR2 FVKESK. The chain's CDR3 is CASSRQRQGQEAFF. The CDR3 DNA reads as TGTGCCAGCAGCCGACAGAGACAGGGCCAAGAAGCTTTCTTT.

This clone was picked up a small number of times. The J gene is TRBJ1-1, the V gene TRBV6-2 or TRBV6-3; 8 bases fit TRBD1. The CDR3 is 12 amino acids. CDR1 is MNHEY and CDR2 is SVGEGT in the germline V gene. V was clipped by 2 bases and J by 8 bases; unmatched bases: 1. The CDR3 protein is CASSYRDREAFF. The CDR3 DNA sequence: TGTGCCAGCAGTTACCGGGACAGGGAAGCTTTCTTT.

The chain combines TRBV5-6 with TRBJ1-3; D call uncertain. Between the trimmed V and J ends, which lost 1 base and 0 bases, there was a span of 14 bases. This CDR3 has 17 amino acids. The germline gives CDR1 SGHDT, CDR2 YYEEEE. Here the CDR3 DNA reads TGTGCCAGCAGCTTGATCTTTGCTACCCCCTCTGGAAACACCATATATTTT. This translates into CASSLIFATPSGNTIYF.

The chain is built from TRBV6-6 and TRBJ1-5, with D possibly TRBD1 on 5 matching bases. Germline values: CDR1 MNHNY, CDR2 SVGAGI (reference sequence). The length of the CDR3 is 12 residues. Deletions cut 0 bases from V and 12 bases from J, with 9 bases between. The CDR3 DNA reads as TGTGCCAGCAGTTACTCGACAGATTTCCAGCATTTT. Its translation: CASSYSTDFQHF.

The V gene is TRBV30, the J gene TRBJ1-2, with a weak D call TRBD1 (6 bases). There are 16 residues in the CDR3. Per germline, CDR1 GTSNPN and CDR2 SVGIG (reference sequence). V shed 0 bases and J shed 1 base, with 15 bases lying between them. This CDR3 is CAWSVSYRVLNYGYTF. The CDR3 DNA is TGTGCCTGGAGTGTATCGTACAGGGTACTTAACTATGGCTACACCTTC.

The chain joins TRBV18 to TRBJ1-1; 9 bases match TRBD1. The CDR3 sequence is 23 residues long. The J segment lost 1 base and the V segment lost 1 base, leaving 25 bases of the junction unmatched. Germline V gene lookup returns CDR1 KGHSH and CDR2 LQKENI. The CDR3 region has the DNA TGTGCCAGCTCACCACAACTCCGAAACCCGTCCGTTCCGGGACAGGGCTGGAACACTGAAGCTTTCTTT. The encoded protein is CASSPQLRNPSVPGQGWNTEAFF.

The CDR3 reads CASSPGHVGETQYF. Here the CDR3 DNA reads TGCGCCAGCAGCCCAGGGCACGTTGGGGAGACCCAGTACTTC. V usage is TRBV5-1 and J usage is TRBJ2-5, with TRBD1 as a possible D gene (5 bases). The CDR3 is 14 residues long. Germline CDR1 and CDR2: SGHRS and YFSETQ. Trimming removed 4 bases from V and 5 bases from J, with 15 bases in between.